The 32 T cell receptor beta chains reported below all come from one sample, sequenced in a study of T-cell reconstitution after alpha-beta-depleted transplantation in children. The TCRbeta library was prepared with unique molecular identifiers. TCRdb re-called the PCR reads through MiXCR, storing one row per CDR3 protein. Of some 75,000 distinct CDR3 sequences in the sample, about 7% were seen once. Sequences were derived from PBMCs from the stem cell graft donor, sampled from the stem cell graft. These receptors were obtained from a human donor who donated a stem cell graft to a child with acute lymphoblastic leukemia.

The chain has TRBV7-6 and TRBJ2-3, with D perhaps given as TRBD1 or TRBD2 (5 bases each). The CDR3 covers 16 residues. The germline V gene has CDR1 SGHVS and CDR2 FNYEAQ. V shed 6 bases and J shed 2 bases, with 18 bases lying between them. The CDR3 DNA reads TGTGCCAGCAGTTCTAGAGCAGGGAGTCCCACAGATACGCAGTATTTT. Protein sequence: CASSSRAGSPTDTQYF.

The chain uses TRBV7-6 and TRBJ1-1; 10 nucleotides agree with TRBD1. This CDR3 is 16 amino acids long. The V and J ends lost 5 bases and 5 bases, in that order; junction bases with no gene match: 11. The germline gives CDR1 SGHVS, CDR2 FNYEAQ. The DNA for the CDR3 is TGTGCCAGCAGCATCGGACAGGGGGTTCGTGGAACTGAAGCTTTCTTT. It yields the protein CASSIGQGVRGTEAFF.

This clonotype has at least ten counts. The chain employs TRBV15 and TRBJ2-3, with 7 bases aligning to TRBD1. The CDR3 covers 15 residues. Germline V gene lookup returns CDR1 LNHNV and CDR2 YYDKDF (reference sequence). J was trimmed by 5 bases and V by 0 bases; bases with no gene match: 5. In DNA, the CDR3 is TGTGCCACCAGCAGAGAACAGGGGAATAGAGATACGCAGTATTTT. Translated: CATSREQGNRDTQYF.

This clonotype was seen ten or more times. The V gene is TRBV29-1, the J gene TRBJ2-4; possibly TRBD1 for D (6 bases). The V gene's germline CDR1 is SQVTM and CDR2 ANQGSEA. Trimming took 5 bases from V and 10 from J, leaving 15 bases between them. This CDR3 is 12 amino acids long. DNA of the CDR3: TGCAGCGTTCTTACAGGGATGGGTATTCAGTACTTC. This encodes CSVLTGMGIQYF.

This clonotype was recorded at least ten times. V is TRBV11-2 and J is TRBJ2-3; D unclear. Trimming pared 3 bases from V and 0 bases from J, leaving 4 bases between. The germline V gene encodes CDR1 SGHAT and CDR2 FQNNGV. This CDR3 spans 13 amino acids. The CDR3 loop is CASSFPSTDTQYF. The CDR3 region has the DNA TGTGCCAGCAGCTTTCCCAGCACAGATACGCAGTATTTT.

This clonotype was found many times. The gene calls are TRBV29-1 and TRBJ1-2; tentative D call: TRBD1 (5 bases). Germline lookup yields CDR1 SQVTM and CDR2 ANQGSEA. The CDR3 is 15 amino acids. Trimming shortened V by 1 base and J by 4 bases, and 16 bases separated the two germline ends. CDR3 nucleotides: TGCAGCGTTGAAGCCCGCGCAATGGGGGGCTATGGCTACACCTTC. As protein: CSVEARAMGGYGYTF. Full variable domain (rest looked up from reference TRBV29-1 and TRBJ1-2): SAVISQKPSRDICQRGTSLTIQCQVDSQVTMMFWYRQQPGQSLTLIATANQGSEATYESGFVIDKFPISRPNLTFSTLTVSNMSPEDSSIYLCSVEARAMGGYGYTFGSGTRLTVV.

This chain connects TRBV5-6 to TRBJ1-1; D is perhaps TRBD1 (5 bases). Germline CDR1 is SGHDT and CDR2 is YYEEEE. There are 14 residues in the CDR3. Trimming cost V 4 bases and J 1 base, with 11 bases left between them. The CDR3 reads CASSPWGTNTEAFF. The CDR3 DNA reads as TGTGCCAGCAGCCCGTGGGGGACGAACACTGAAGCTTTCTTT. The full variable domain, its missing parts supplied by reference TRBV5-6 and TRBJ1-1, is DAGVTQSPTHLIKTRGQQVTLRCSPKSGHDTVSWYQQALGQGPQFIFQYYEEEERQRGNFPDRFSGHQFPNYSSELNVNALLLGDSALYLCASSPWGTNTEAFFGQGTRLTVV.

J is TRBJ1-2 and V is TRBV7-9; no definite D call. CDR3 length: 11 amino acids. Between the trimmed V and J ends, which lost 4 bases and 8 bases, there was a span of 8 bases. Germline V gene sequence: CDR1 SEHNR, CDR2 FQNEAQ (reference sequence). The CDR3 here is CASSSGWGYTF. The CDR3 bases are TGTGCCAGCAGCTCCGGGTGGGGCTACACCTTC.

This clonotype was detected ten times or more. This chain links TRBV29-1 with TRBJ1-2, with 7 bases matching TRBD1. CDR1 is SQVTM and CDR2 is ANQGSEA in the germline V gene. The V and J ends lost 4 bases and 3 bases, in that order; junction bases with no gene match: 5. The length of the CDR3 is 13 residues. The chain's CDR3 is CSVGGGRDYGYTF. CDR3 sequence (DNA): TGCAGCGTTGGAGGGGGCCGGGACTATGGCTACACCTTC.

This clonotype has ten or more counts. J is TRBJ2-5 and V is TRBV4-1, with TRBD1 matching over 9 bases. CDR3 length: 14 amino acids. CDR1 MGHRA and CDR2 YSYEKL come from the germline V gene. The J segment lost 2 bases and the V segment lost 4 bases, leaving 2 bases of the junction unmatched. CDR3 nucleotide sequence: TGCGCCAGCAGCCTGGGGACAGGGCAAGAGACCCAGTACTTC. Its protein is CASSLGTGQETQYF.

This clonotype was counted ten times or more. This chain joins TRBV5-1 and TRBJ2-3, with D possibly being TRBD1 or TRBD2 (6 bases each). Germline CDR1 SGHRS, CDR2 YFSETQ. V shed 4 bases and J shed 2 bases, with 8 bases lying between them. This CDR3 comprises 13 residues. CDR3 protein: CASSGGHTDTQYF. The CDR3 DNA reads TGCGCCAGCAGCGGGGGGCACACAGATACGCAGTATTTT. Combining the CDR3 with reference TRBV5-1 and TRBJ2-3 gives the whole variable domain KAGVTQTPRYLIKTRGQQVTLSCSPISGHRSVSWYQQTPGQGLQFLFEYFSETQRNKGNFPGRFSGRQFSNSRSEMNVSTLELGDSALYLCASSGGHTDTQYFGPGTRLTVL.

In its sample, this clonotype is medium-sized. In DNA, the CDR3 is TGTGCCAGCAGACCACCGGCTCGGACAGCTGAGCAGTTCTTC. This gives the protein CASRPPARTAEQFF. This sequence joins TRBV6-5 and TRBJ2-1, with a tentative D call TRBD1 (6 bases). From germline, CDR1 is MNHEY and CDR2 SVGAGI. Trimming stripped 6 bases from V and 9 bases from J, with 18 bases between. The CDR3 runs to 14 residues.

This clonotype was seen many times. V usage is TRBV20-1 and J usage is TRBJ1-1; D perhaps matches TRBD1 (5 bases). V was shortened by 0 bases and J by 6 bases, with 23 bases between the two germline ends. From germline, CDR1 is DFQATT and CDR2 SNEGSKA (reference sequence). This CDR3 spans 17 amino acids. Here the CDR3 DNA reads TGCAGTGCTAGAGATTTATTTGAAGACAGCCCCGGACCTGAAGCTTTCTTT. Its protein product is CSARDLFEDSPGPEAFF.

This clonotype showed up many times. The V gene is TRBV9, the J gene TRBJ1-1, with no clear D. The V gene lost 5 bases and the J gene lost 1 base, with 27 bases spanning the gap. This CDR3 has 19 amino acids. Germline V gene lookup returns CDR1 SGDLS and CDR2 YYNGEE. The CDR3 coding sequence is TGTGCCAGCAGTCACAATGCCGGGCCTTTGGACCCTGAGAACACTGAAGCTTTCTTT. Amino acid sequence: CASSHNAGPLDPENTEAFF.

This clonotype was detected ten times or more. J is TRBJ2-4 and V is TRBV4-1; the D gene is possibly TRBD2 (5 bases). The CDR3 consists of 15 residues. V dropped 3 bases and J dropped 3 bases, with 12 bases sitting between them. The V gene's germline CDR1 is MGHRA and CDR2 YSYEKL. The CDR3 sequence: CASSHDEGGKNIQYF. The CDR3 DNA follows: TGCGCCAGCAGCCATGATGAGGGTGGCAAAAACATTCAGTACTTC.

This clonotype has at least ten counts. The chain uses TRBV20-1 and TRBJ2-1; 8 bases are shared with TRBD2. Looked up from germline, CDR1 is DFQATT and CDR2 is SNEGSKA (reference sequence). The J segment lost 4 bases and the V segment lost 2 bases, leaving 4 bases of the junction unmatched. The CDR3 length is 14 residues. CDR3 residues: CSARRREAYNEQFF. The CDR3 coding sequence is TGCAGTGCTAGACGGCGGGAGGCATACAATGAGCAGTTCTTC.

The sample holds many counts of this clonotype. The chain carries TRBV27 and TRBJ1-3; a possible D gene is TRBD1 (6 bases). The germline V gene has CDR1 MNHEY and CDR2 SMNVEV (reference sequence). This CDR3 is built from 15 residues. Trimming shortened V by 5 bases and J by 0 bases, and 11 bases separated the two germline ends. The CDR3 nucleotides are TGTGCCAGCAGTATTACAGGGAGCTCTGGAAACACCATATATTTT. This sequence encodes CASSITGSSGNTIYF.

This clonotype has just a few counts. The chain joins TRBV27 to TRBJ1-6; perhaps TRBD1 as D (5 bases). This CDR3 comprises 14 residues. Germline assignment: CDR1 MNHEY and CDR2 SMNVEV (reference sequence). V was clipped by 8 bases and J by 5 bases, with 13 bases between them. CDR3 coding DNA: TGTGCCAGCGGGAAAGGGGTAAATAATTCACCCCTCCACTTT. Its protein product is CASGKGVNNSPLHF.

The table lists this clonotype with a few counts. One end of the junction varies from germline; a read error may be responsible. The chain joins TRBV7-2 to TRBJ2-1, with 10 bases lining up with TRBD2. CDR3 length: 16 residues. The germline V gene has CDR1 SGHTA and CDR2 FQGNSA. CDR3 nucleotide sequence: TGTGCCAGCAGTTCCGAGCGGGGGGGCCACCACAATGAGCAGTTGTTC. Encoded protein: CASSSERGGHHNEQLF.

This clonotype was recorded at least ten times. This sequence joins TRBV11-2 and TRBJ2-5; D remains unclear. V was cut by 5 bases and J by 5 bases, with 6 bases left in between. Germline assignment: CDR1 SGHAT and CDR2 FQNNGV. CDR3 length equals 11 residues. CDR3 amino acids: CASSVQETQYF. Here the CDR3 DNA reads TGTGCCAGCAGCGTCCAGGAGACCCAGTACTTC.

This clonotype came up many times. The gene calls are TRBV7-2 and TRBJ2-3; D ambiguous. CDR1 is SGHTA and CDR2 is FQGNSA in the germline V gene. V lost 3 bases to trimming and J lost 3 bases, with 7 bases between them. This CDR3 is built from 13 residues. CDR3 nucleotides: TGTGCCAGCAGCTTCTCATTAACAGATACGCAGTATTTT. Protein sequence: CASSFSLTDTQYF.

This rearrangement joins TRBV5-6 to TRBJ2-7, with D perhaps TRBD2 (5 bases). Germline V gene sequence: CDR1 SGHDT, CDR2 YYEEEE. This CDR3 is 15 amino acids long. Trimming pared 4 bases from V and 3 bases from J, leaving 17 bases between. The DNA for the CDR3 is TGTGCCAGCAGCGCTGGAGGTCACGATTTCTACGAGCAGTACTTC. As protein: CASSAGGHDFYEQYF. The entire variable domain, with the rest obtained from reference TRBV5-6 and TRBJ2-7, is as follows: DAGVTQSPTHLIKTRGQQVTLRCSPKSGHDTVSWYQQALGQGPQFIFQYYEEEERQRGNFPDRFSGHQFPNYSSELNVNALLLGDSALYLCASSAGGHDFYEQYFGPGTRLTVT.

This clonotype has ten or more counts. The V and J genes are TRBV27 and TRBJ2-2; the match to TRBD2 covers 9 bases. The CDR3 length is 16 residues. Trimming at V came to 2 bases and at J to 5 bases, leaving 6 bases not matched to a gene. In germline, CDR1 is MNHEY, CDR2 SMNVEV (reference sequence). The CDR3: CASSLAGGLETGELFF. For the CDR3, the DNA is TGTGCCAGCAGTTTAGCGGGAGGGCTTGAGACCGGGGAGCTGTTTTTT.

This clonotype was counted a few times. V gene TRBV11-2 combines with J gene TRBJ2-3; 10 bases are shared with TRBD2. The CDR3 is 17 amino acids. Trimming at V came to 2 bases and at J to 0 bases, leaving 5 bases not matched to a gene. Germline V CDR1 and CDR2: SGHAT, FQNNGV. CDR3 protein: CASSLQRAGGSTDTQYF. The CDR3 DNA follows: TGTGCCAGCAGCTTACAGAGAGCGGGGGGGAGCACAGATACGCAGTATTTT.

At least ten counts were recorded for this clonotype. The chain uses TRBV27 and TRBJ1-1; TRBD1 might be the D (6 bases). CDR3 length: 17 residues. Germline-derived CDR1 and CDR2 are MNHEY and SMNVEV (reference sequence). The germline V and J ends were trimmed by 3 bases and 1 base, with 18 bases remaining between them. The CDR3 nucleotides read TGTGCCAGCAGTTTCCCGGGACATCCCGCCCCGAACACTGAAGCTTTCTTT. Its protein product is CASSFPGHPAPNTEAFF.

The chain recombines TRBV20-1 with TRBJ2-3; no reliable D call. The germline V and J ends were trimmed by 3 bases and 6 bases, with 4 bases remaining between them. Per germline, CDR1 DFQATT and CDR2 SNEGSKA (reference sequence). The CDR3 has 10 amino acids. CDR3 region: CSARADTQYF. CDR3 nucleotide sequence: TGCAGTGCTAGGGCGGATACGCAGTATTTT.

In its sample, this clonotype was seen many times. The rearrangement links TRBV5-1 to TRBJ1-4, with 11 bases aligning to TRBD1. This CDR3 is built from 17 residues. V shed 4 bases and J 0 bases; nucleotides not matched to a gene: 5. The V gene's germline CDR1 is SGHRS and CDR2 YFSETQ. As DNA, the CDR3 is TGCGCCAGCAGCCCGCGGACAGGGGGCGCAACTAATGAAAAACTGTTTTTT. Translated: CASSPRTGGATNEKLFF.

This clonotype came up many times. CDR3: CASSSYNSPLHF. CDR3 nucleotide sequence: TGTGCCAGCAGTTCCTATAATTCACCCCTCCACTTT. The chain carries TRBV27 and TRBJ1-6; no reliable D call. This CDR3 is 12 amino acids long. V was trimmed by 4 bases and J by 2 bases, leaving 0 bases between them. The germline gives CDR1 MNHEY, CDR2 SMNVEV (reference sequence).

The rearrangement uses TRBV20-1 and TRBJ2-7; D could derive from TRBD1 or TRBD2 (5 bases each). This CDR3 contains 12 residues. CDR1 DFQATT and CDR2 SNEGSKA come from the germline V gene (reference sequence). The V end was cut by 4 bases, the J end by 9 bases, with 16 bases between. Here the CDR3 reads CSATDRGIGQYF. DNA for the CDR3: TGCAGTGCTACTGACCGGGGCATCGGGCAGTACTTC.

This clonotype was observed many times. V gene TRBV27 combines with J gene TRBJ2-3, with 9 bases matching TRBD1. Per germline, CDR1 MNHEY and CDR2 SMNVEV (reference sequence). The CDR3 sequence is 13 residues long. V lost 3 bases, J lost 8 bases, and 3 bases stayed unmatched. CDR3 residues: CASSFSDRGTQYF. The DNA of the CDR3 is TGTGCCAGCAGTTTTTCGGACAGGGGTACGCAGTATTTT.

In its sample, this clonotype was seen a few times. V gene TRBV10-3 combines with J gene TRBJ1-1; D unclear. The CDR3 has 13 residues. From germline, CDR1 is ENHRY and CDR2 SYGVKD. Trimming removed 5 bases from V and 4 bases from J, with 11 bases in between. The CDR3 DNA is TGTGCCATCAGTCACTCCGCAGGCACTGAAGCTTTCTTT. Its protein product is CAISHSAGTEAFF.

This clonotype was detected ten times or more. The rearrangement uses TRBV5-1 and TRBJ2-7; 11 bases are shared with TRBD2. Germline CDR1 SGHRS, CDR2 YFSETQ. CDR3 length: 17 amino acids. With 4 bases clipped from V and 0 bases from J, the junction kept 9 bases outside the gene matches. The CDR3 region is CASSPGTSGLSSYEQYF. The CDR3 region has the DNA TGCGCCAGCAGCCCGGGGACTAGCGGTTTATCCTCCTACGAGCAGTACTTC.